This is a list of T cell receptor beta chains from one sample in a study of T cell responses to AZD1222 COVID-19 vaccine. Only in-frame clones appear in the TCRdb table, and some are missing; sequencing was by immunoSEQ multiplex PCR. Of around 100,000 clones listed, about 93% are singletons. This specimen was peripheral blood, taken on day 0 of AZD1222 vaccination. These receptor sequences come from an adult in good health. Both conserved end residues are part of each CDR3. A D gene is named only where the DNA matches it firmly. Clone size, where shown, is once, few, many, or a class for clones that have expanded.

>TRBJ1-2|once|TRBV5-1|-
TGCGCCAGCAGCTTCGGTCAGGGTGTAGGATATGGCTACACCTTC
CASSFGQGVGYGYTF
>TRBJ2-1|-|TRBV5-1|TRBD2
TGCGCCAGCAGCTTGGCACTAGCGGGAAACAATGAGCAGTTCTTC
CASSLALAGNNEQFF
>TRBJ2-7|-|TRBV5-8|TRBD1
TGTGCCAGCAGCTTGGCACCAGGGGGCGAGCAGTACTTC
CASSLAPGGEQYF
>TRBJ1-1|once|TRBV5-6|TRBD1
TGTGCCAGCAGCCCCCGGGACAGTTCCACTGAAGCTTTCTTT
CASSPRDSSTEAFF
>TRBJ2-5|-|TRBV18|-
TGTGCCAGCTCACCACCTCTATTGAGTACCCAAGAGACCCAGTACTTC
CASSPPLLSTQETQYF
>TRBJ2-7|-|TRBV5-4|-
TGTGCCAGCAGCTTGACCATAGGGGAGCAGTACTTC
CASSLTIGEQYF
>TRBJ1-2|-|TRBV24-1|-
TGTGCCACCAGTGAGGCAGGTATCTATGGCTACACCTTC
CATSEAGIYGYTF
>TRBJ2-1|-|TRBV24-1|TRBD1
TGTGCCACCAGTGAGGACAGGGTGGATATCAATGAGCAGTTCTTC
CATSEDRVDINEQFF
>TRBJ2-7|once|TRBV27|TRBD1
TGTGCCAGCAGTCCGCGACAGGGCTACGAGCAGTACTTC
CASSPRQGYEQYF
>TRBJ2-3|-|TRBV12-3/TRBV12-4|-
TGTGCCAGCAGTTTAGTTACAGATACGCAGTATTTT
CASSLVTDTQYF
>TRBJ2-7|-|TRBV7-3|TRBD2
TGTGCCAGCAGCTTAATAGCGGGAGCAAAGTACGAGCAGTACTTC
CASSLIAGAKYEQYF
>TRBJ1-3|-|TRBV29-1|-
TGCAGCGTTGAAGCCTCTGACACCATATATTTT
CSVEASDTIYF
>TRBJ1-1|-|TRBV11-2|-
TGTGCCAGCAGCCGGGGACGGGGTAACACTGAAGCTTTCTTT
CASSRGRGNTEAFF
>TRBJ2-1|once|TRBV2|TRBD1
TGTGCCAGCAGTGCCCCGGGACAGGGCAGGTATGAGCAGTTCTTC
CASSAPGQGRYEQFF
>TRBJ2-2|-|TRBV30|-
TGTGCCTGGAGTACAGGGGACTGGACCGGGGAGCTGTTTTTT
CAWSTGDWTGELFF
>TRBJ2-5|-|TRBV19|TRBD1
TGTGCCAGTAGTATAGTAGGGACAGGGCGGCAAGAGACCCAGTACTTC
CASSIVGTGRQETQYF
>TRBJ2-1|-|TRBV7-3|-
TGTGCCAGCAGCCCGGGGCTGGGCAATGAGCAGTTCTTC
CASSPGLGNEQFF
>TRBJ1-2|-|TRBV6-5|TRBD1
TGTGCCAGCAGTAATACAGGGGGAGTAGGGTATGGCTACACCTTC
CASSNTGGVGYGYTF
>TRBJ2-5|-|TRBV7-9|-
TGTGCCAGCAGCTTAGTTGGAGAGACCCAGTACTTC
CASSLVGETQYF
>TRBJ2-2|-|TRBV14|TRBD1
TGTGCCAGCAGCCAAGAAGGAGGGGGACAGGGGAGTACCGGGGAGCTGTTTTTT
CASSQEGGGQGSTGELFF
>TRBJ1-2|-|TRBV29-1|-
TGCAGCGGGGGGCCCGTAGTAAACTATGGCTACACCTTC
CSGGPVVNYGYTF
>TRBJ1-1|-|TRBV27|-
TGTGCCAGCAGTTCGTACTTCGCACCATCCATGAACACTGAAGCTTTCTTT
CASSSYFAPSMNTEAFF
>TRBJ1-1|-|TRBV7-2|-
TGTGCCAGCAGCTCGAGGCTGGGGGTTGGTACTGAAGCTTTCTTT
CASSSRLGVGTEAFF
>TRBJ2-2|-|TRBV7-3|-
TGTGCCAGCAGCTTTTATGGCGGGGAGCTGTTTTTT
CASSFYGGELFF
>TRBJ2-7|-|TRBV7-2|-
TGTGCCAGCAGCCCCAGCGCCGAGCAGTACTTC
CASSPSAEQYF
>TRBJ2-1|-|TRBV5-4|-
TGTGCCAGCAGCTTGGTGTTAGCGGCCTACAATGAGCAGTTCTTC
CASSLVLAAYNEQFF
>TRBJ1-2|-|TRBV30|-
TGTGCCTGGAGTCAGACTGGGCTGGGCTATGGCTACACCTTC
CAWSQTGLGYGYTF
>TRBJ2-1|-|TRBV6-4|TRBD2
TGTGCCAGCAGTGACGGTGTAGGACTAGGTAGCAATGAGCAGTTCTTC
CASSDGVGLGSNEQFF